Shown below are 4 T cell receptor beta chains from a single sample sequenced in a study of PD-1 blockade in classical Hodgkin lymphoma. Assay used: immunoSEQ multiplex PCR; TCRdb lists only in-frame clones, some missing. The repertoire has about 75,000 clones, approximately 94% of them found once; the top ten carry about 8%. Every patient experienced relapse after autologous stem cell transplantation, and brentuximab vedotin exposure varied. Sequenced here: peripheral blood mononuclear cells (PBMCs), sampled at baseline. The receptors come from a human donor with classical Hodgkin lymphoma.

This sequence joins TRBV19 and TRBJ1-1; D may be TRBD1 (5 bases). With 5 bases removed from V and 4 bases from J, the gap between germline ends came to 20 bases. Per the germline V gene, CDR1 is LNHDA and CDR2 is SQIVND (reference sequence). The CDR3 is 16 residues long. CDR3 loop: CASSLLGVGLGTEAFF. The DNA for the CDR3 is TGTGCCAGTAGTTTGTTAGGGGTGGGCTTGGGCACTGAAGCTTTCTTT.

As regards this clone: Other DNA variants within this sample encode the same CDR3. This chain uses TRBV9 with TRBJ2-5, with no clear D. Per germline, CDR1 SGDLS and CDR2 YYNGEE. The CDR3 is made up of 14 amino acids. V lost 3 bases to trimming and J lost 1 base, with 10 bases between them. CDR3 DNA: TGTGCCAGCAGCGCGACCGGGCGCCAAGAGACCCAGTACTTC. Protein product: CASSATGRQETQYF.

V usage is TRBV7-9 and J usage is TRBJ2-7; D is uncertain. The CDR3 spans 13 residues. The germline V and J ends were trimmed by 6 bases and 0 bases, with 9 bases remaining between them. From germline, CDR1 is SEHNR and CDR2 FQNEAQ (reference sequence). CDR3 nucleotide sequence: TGTGCCAGCAGGCCGCGTGGCTCCTACGAGCAGTACTTC. Translation gives CASRPRGSYEQYF.

The chain uses TRBV4-1 and TRBJ1-3; D is undetermined. There are 18 residues in the CDR3. Germline CDR1 and CDR2: MGHRA and YSYEKL. Trimming stripped 0 bases from V and 0 bases from J, with 15 bases between. CDR3 region: CASSQDRAQAISGNTIYF. The CDR3 DNA is TGCGCCAGCAGCCAAGATAGGGCCCAGGCTATCTCTGGAAACACCATATATTTT.